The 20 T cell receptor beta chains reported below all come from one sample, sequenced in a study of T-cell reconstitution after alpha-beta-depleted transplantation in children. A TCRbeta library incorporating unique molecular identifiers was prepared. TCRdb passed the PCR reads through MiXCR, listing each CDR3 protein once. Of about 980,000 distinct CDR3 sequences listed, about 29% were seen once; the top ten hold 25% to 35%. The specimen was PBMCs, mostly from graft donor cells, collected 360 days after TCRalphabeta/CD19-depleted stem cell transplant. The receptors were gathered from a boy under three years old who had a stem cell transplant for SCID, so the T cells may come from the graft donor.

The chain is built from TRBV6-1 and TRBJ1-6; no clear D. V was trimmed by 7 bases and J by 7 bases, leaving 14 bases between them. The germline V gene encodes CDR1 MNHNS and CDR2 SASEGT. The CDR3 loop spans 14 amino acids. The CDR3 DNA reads TGTGCCAGCACCCAGAGGACTACAAATTCACCCCTCCACTTT. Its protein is CASTQRTTNSPLHF.

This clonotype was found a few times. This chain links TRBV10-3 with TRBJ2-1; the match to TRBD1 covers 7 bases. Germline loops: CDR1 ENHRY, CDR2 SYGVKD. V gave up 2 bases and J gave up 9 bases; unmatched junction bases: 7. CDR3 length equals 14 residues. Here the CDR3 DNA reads TGTGCCATCAGTGAGAGGAAGGGGGCGGGTGAGCAGTTCTTC. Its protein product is CAISERKGAGEQFF.

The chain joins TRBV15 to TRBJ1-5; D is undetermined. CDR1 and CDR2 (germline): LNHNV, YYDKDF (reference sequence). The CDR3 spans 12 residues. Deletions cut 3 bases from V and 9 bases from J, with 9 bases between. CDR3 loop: CATSRGLGPQHF. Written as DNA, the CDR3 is TGTGCCACCAGCAGGGGCCTGGGGCCCCAGCATTTT. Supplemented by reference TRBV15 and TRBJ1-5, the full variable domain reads DAMVIQNPRYQVTQFGKPVTLSCSQTLNHNVMYWYQQKSSQAPKLLFHYYDKDFNNEADTPDNFQSRRPNTSFCFLDIRSPGLGDTAMYLCATSRGLGPQHFGDGTRLSIL.

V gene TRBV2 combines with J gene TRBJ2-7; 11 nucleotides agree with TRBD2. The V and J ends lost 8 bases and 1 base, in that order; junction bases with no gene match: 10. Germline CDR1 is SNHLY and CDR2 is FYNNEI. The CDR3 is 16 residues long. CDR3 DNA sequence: TGTGCCAGCGATAGCGGGGGGGCCTTCAGATCCTACGAGCAGTACTTC. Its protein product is CASDSGGAFRSYEQYF.

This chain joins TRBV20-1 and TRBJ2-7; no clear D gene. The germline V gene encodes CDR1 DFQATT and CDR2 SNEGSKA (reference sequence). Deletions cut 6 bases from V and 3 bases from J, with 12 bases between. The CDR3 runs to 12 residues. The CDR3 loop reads CSAPTPDYEQYF. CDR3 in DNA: TGCAGTGCACCAACACCCGACTACGAGCAGTACTTC.

The CDR3 sequence is CSARAIASGGAYEQYF. The CDR3, as DNA: TGCAGTGCTAGGGCCATCGCTAGCGGGGGGGCCTACGAGCAGTACTTC. The genes are TRBV20-1 and TRBJ2-7, with TRBD2 matching over 12 bases. Trimming cost V 3 bases and J 2 bases; bases outside gene matches: 8. The CDR3 covers 16 residues. Germline assignment: CDR1 DFQATT and CDR2 SNEGSKA (reference sequence).

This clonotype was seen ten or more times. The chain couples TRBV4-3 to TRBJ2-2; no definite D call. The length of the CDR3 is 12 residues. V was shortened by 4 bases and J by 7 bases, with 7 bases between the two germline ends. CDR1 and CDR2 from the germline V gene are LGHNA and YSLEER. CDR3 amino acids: CASSPPGGELFF. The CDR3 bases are TGCGCCAGCAGCCCCCCAGGCGGGGAGCTGTTTTTT.

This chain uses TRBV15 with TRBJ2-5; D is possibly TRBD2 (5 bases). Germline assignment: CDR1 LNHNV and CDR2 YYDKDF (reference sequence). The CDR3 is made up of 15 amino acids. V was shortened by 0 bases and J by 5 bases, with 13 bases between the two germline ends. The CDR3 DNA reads TGTGCCACCAGCAGAGATCGGGGAGTAGGGGAGACCCAGTACTTC. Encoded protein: CATSRDRGVGETQYF.

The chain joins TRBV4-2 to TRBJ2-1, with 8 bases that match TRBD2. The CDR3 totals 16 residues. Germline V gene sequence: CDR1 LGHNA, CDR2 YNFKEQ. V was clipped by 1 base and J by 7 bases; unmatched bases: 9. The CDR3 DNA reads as TGTGCCAGCAGCCAAGCGGGGGGGCCTCGTAGGAATGAGCAGTTCTTC. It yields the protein CASSQAGGPRRNEQFF.

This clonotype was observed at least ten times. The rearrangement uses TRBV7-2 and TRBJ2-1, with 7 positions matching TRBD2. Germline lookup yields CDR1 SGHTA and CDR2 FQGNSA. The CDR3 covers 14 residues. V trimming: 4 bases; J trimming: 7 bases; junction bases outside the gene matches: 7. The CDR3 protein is CASSYPGGGNEQFF. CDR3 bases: TGTGCCAGCAGCTACCCAGGCGGGGGTAATGAGCAGTTCTTC.

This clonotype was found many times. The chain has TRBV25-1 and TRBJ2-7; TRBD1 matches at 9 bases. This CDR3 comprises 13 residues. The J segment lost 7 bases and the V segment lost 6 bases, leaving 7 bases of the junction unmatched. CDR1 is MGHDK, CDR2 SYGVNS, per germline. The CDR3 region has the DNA TGTGCCAGCAGCGGGGGGACAGGGCGAGAGCAGTACTTC. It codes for CASSGGTGREQYF.

The CDR3 reads CSASLRELSTDTQYF. For the CDR3, the DNA is TGCAGTGCTTCTCTAAGGGAGCTGAGCACAGATACGCAGTATTTT. This sequence joins TRBV20-1 and TRBJ2-3; D may be TRBD2 (5 bases). The CDR3 is 15 residues long. Per germline, CDR1 DFQATT and CDR2 SNEGSKA (reference sequence). Deletions cut 5 bases from V and 0 bases from J, with 15 bases between.

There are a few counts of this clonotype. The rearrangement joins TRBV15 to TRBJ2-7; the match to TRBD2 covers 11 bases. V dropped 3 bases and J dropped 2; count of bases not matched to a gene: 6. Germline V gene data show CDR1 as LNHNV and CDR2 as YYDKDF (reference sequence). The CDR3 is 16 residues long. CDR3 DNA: TGTGCCACCAGCAGGCGACTAGCGGGGCTCCCCTACGAGCAGTACTTC. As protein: CATSRRLAGLPYEQYF.

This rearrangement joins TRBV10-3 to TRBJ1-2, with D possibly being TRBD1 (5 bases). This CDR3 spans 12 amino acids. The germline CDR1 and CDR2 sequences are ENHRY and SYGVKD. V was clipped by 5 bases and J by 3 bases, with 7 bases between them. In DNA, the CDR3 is TGTGCCATCAGTCCGGGGGACTATGGCTACACCTTC. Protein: CAISPGDYGYTF.

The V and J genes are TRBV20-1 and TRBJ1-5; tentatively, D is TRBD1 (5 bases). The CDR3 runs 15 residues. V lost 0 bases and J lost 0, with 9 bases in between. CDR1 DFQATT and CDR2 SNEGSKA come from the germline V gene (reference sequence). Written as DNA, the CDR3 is TGCAGTGCTAGAGAATGGGGGTATAGCAATCAGCCCCAGCATTTT. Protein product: CSAREWGYSNQPQHF.

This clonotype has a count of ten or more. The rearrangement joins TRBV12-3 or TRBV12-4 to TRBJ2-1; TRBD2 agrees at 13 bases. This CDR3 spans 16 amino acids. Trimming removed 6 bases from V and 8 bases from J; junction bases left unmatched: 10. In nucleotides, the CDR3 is TGTGCCAGCAGGCCCACTAGCGGGGGGGCAATCTATGAGCAGTTCTTC. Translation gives CASRPTSGGAIYEQFF.

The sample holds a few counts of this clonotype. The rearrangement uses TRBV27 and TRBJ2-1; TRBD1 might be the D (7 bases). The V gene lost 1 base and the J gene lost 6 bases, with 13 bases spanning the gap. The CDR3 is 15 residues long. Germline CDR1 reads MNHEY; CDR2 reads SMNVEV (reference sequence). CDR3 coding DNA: TGTGCCAGCAGTTTATTGGATCAGGGGGGCAATGAGCAGTTCTTC. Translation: CASSLLDQGGNEQFF.

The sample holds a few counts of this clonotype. CDR3 nucleotides: TGTGCCAGCTCGCCCATAGGGACAGGGGATGTCTATGGCTACACCTTC. Translated: CASSPIGTGDVYGYTF. V is TRBV18 and J is TRBJ1-2; 10 nucleotides align to TRBD1. Trimming at V came to 6 bases and at J to 4 bases, leaving 11 bases not matched to a gene. There are 16 residues in the CDR3. Germline loops: CDR1 KGHSH, CDR2 LQKENI.

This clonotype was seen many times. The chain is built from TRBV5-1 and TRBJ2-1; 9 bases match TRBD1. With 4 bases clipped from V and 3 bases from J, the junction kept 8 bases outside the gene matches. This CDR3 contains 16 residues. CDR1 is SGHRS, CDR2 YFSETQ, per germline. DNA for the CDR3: TGCGCCAGCAGCGCAGGGGACAGGGCCCTCTACAATGAGCAGTTCTTC. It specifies CASSAGDRALYNEQFF. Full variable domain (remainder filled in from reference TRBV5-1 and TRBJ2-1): KAGVTQTPRYLIKTRGQQVTLSCSPISGHRSVSWYQQTPGQGLQFLFEYFSETQRNKGNFPGRFSGRQFSNSRSEMNVSTLELGDSALYLCASSAGDRALYNEQFFGPGTRLTVL.

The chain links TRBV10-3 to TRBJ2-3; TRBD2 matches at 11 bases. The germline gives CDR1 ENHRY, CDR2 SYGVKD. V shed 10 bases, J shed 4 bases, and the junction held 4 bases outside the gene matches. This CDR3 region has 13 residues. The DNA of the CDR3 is TGTGCCACCGGACTAGCGGGCCCAGATACGCAGTATTTT. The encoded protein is CATGLAGPDTQYF.